The entry below describes one TCR beta chain. Its antigen is undetermined. Alongside a J-beta primer mix, a sample-barcoded 5' primer served in a second PCR lasting 7 to 11 cycles. Each cDNA molecule was tagged by a template-switch adaptor with 12 random nucleotides. A single record per CDR3 protein comes from TCRdb applying MiXCR to the 5' RACE reads. The sample records 850,000 to 1,300,000 distinct CDR3 sequences, 35% to 55% being singletons. The sample comes from a study of blood T cells in healthy people across ages. Regarding the study as a whole: Whereas aged donors had fewer naive CD4+ cells, long-lived donors had more of them and higher diversity. Older age went with lower TCR beta diversity per million T cells, in a roughly linear way.

The receptor was isolated from a woman in her sixties in good health. The sample was blood.

DNA for the CDR3: TGTGCCAGCAGGACTAGCGGGATGACTGGGGCCCAGTACTTC. Its protein is CASRTSGMTGAQYF. This chain joins TRBV27 and TRBJ2-5, with 11 bases that match TRBD2. The CDR3 runs to 14 residues. Germline trimming cut 6 bases from V and 9 bases from J; bases unmatched to any gene: 9. From germline, CDR1 is MNHEY and CDR2 SMNVEV (reference sequence).